Reported below is one T cell receptor (beta chain). Its antigen is not yet known. Nothing much larger sits one base from this clone, and base qualities are not available. This entry belongs to a study of blood T cell repertoires in COVID-19 (dated by TCRdb to 2020 to 2022). Study-wide context: Samples from collaborators originated in the United States, Italy and Spain and spanned both the acute and convalescent phases of COVID-19. The samples were drawn from the first 160 participants of the ongoing ImmuneRACE study and from under 1,500 subjects provided by 6 global collaborators. Subjects who had been exposed to COVID-19, were actively infected with it, or had recovered from it provided the deeply sampled blood TCRbeta repertoires that made up the dataset. HLA class I and class II types, where available, came from metadata supplied by the sample provider rather than from assay-based typing. The material from the prospective study consisted of cDNA or gDNA derived from T cells, B-cell-depleted T cells, or PBMCs. The repertoires were released in a freely available public database intended as a resource for research on the immune response to SARS-CoV-2. A de-identified subject ID, COVID-19 status, age in years and sex were almost always included in the sample metadata. Study-level results and caveats: The quantity of clinical and demographic metadata differed by source and by participant and was supplied without curation.

CDR1 and CDR2 (MNHEY, SVGAGI) derive from the germline V gene. From the cysteine through the phenylalanine, the CDR3 covers 15 amino acids. Kept here is only the CDR3 DNA, which spans 45 bases and is read in frame from base 1. V and J are trimmed by 2 bases and 8 bases, and the gene matches miss 8 bases of the junction. Collaborating institutions collected whole blood in K2EDTA tubes following their own protocols. For TCRbeta analysis, collaborators shipped samples as frozen whole blood, isolated PBMCs, or DNA extracted from either of those sample types. TCRbeta CDR3 regions were amplified from genomic DNA by means of the immunoSEQ Assay, a bias-controlled multiplex PCR. The paper's data handling went like this. Nucleated cell counts per sample were estimated from amplification of reference gene primers within the assay. Sequence reads were collapsed and filtered to measure the absolute abundance of every unique TCRbeta CDR3 rearrangement. For each sample, productive Simpson clonality was calculated as the square root of Simpson's diversity index over productive rearrangements. TCRdb limited this immuneACCESS table to in-frame rearrangements with V and J called. A share of clones is missing; checked studies link under half to unresolved V genes, and the rest is unexplained. That table is the source of V, J and clone size, and D and trimming were worked out from the DNA. The sample records about 100,000 clones, around four fifths of which are singletons. Of the sample, under 15% falls within the top ten clones.

The sample taken for sequencing was peripheral blood. The chain employs TRBV6-5 and TRBJ1-2; 10 of the junction bases match TRBD1. The origin of this receptor is a man aged 45 to 65 with active or convalescent COVID-19. This receptor has the CDR3 CASSYETGGAKGYTF. DNA sequence: TGTGCCAGCAGTTACGAGACAGGGGGCGCGAAGGGCTACACCTTC.